The next 25 T cell receptor beta chains were all read from a single sample in a study of T cell changes during pregnancy in multiple sclerosis. The protocol was immunoSEQ multiplex PCR, while the TCRdb copy is restricted to in-frame clones and leaves out a portion. The sample consists of 40,000 or so clones, over 75% of them appearing once. Source: CD4+ T cells from peripheral blood mononuclear cells, taken in the third trimester of pregnancy. Source of these receptors: a female donor with multiple sclerosis, enrolled in a pregnancy study.

The chain is built from TRBV6-4 and TRBJ1-4; 9 nucleotides agree with TRBD1. Looked up from germline, CDR1 is MRHNA and CDR2 is SNTAGT. The CDR3 loop spans 14 amino acids. J lost 6 bases, V lost 7 bases, and 6 bases had no gene match. Here the CDR3 reads CASTMDRGDEKLFF. CDR3 nucleotides: TGTGCCAGCACCATGGACAGGGGTGATGAAAAACTGTTTTTT.

V and J are TRBV5-5 and TRBJ1-1; D uncertain. The germline gives CDR1 SGHKS, CDR2 YYEKEE (reference sequence). Trimming removed 1 base from V and 4 bases from J, with 11 bases in between. The CDR3 consists of 14 residues. CDR3 residues: CASSLYLMITEAFF. CDR3 sequence (DNA): TGTGCCAGCAGCTTGTATCTAATGATCACTGAAGCTTTCTTT.

CDR3 protein: CASSPGTGLLNTEAFF. The CDR3 DNA reads as TGTGCCAGTAGTCCCGGGACAGGGCTACTTAACACTGAAGCTTTCTTT. This chain joins TRBV19 and TRBJ1-1; TRBD1 aligns across 9 bases. The CDR3 runs to 16 residues. Germline lookup yields CDR1 LNHDA and CDR2 SQIVND (reference sequence). V was clipped by 5 bases and J by 2 bases; unmatched bases: 9. The full variable domain, its missing parts supplied by reference TRBV19 and TRBJ1-1, is DGGITQSPKYLFRKEGQNVTLSCEQNLNHDAMYWYRQDPGQGLRLIYYSQIVNDFQKGDIAEGYSVSREKKESFPLTVTSAQKNPTAFYLCASSPGTGLLNTEAFFGQGTRLTVV.

The rearrangement uses TRBV6-5 and TRBJ2-1, with a weak D call TRBD1 (5 bases). Between the trimmed V and J ends, which lost 10 bases and 7 bases, there was a span of 14 bases. Germline loops: CDR1 MNHEY, CDR2 SVGAGI. The CDR3 runs 12 residues. CDR3 loop: CATQRGLNEQFF. The CDR3 region has the DNA TGTGCCACCCAAAGGGGCCTTAATGAGCAGTTCTTC.

The chain couples TRBV7-7 to TRBJ2-5, with D hard to call. Trimming shortened V by 5 bases and J by 0 bases, and 4 bases separated the two germline ends. This CDR3 region has 12 residues. Germline values: CDR1 SSHAT, CDR2 FNYEAQ (reference sequence). This CDR3 is CASSPDQETQYF. In DNA, the CDR3 is TGTGCCAGCAGCCCGGACCAAGAGACCCAGTACTTC.

The CDR3 DNA reads TGTGCCAGCAGCGCCCGACTAGCGGGGGAAGAGACCCAGTACTTC. It specifies CASSARLAGEETQYF. The chain recombines TRBV6-1 with TRBJ2-5; 12 bases are shared with TRBD2. Per the germline V gene, CDR1 is MNHNS and CDR2 is SASEGT. The CDR3 loop spans 15 amino acids. The ends lost 6 bases at V and 3 bases at J; junction bases unmatched: 5.

This clone has a single count. V gene TRBV28 combines with J gene TRBJ1-2; 11 nucleotides line up with TRBD1. This CDR3 contains 15 residues. The J segment lost 3 bases and the V segment lost 6 bases, leaving 6 bases of the junction unmatched. Germline V gives CDR1 MDHEN, CDR2 SYDVKM. This CDR3 reads CASRIGTGGHYGYTF. CDR3 sequence (DNA): TGTGCCAGCAGAATCGGGACAGGGGGACACTATGGCTACACCTTC.

This clone was recorded a few times. V usage is TRBV29-1 and J usage is TRBJ2-5; D unresolved. This CDR3 has 12 residues. V lost 3 bases and J 4 bases, leaving 9 bases between the germline ends. Per the germline V gene, CDR1 is SQVTM and CDR2 is ANQGSEA. CDR3: CSVDPSGETQYF. CDR3 nucleotide sequence: TGCAGCGTTGACCCGTCGGGAGAGACCCAGTACTTC.

On this clone itself: The junction differs from germline at one of its ends, possibly a read error. The V and J genes are TRBV6-5 and TRBJ2-7; 13 nucleotides line up with TRBD2. The CDR3 has 13 amino acids. Per the germline V gene, CDR1 is MNHEY and CDR2 is SVGAGI. CDR3 amino acids: CASSPTSGRTSNF. DNA for the CDR3: TGTGCCAGCAGTCCGACTAGCGGGAGGACCTCGAACTTC.

The V and J genes are TRBV18 and TRBJ1-3; D not certain. Deletions cut 6 bases from V and 4 bases from J, with 4 bases between. Germline V CDR1 and CDR2: KGHSH, LQKENI. The CDR3 has 11 residues. CDR3 sequence reads: CASSQGNTIYF. The CDR3 DNA reads as TGTGCCAGCTCTCAAGGAAACACCATATATTTT.

This sequence joins TRBV6-4 and TRBJ2-3; 10 bases agree with TRBD2. V lost 4 bases, J lost 0 bases, and 4 bases stayed unmatched. The germline V gene has CDR1 MRHNA and CDR2 SNTAGT. The CDR3 spans 16 residues. The CDR3: CASSALAGGSTDTQYF. In nucleotides, the CDR3 is TGTGCCAGCAGTGCTTTAGCGGGGGGTAGCACAGATACGCAGTATTTT.

The V gene is TRBV15, the J gene TRBJ1-5; perhaps TRBD1 as D (5 bases). V lost 1 base, J lost 4 bases, and 11 bases lay in between. The CDR3 runs 15 residues. From germline, CDR1 is LNHNV and CDR2 YYDKDF (reference sequence). This chain's CDR3 is CATSRGGIVNQPQHF. CDR3 DNA: TGTGCCACCAGCAGAGGGGGCATCGTTAATCAGCCCCAGCATTTT.

This chain uses TRBV13 with TRBJ2-3; perhaps TRBD1 as D (5 bases). With 0 bases removed from V and 6 bases from J, the gap between germline ends came to 13 bases. Looked up from germline, CDR1 is PRHDT and CDR2 is FYEKMQ (reference sequence). The CDR3 length is 15 residues. This CDR3 is CASSLGRGTQDTQYF. The CDR3 DNA reads TGTGCCAGCAGCTTAGGTAGGGGTACTCAGGATACGCAGTATTTT.

This clone occurred once. The chain recombines TRBV14 with TRBJ1-2; the D is unclear. The CDR3 covers 13 residues. The V end was cut by 1 base, the J end by 8 bases, with 11 bases between. Germline V CDR1 and CDR2: SGHDN, FVKESK. CDR3 DNA: TGTGCCAGCAGCCAAGTCCCTCTGGGCGGCTACACCTTC. It is translated as CASSQVPLGGYTF.

The count of this clone is one. The chain is built from TRBV15 and TRBJ2-1; tentative D call: TRBD1 (5 bases). V was cut by 3 bases and J by 15 bases, with 18 bases left in between. This CDR3 has 13 residues. Germline lookup yields CDR1 LNHNV and CDR2 YYDKDF (reference sequence). The CDR3 DNA is TGTGCCACCAGCAGTAACCTACAGGCCCCAGCGTTCTTC. Translation gives CATSSNLQAPAFF. Full variable domain (remainder filled in from reference TRBV15 and TRBJ2-1): DAMVIQNPRYQVTQFGKPVTLSCSQTLNHNVMYWYQQKSSQAPKLLFHYYDKDFNNEADTPDNFQSRRPNTSFCFLDIRSPGLGDTAMYLCATSSNLQAPAFFGPGTRLTVL.

This clone has only one observation. The V gene is TRBV27, the J gene TRBJ2-7; D is perhaps TRBD1 (6 bases). The V and J ends lost 6 bases and 3 bases respectively, with 12 bases between them. The germline V gene encodes CDR1 MNHEY and CDR2 SMNVEV (reference sequence). This CDR3 region has 13 residues. The CDR3 sequence: CASSLGQSYEQYF. The DNA of the CDR3 is TGTGCCAGCAGCCTTGGACAGAGCTACGAGCAGTACTTC.

The CDR3 sequence is CASSSGGRAYEQYF. The DNA for the CDR3 is TGTGCCAGTAGTTCCGGCGGGAGGGCCTACGAGCAGTACTTC. This chain joins TRBV19 and TRBJ2-7; 9 bases are shared with TRBD2. The CDR3 consists of 14 residues. Per the germline V gene, CDR1 is LNHDA and CDR2 is SQIVND (reference sequence). With 5 bases clipped from V and 2 bases from J, the junction kept 4 bases outside the gene matches.

The genes are TRBV28 and TRBJ1-5; the D is unclear. Germline lookup yields CDR1 MDHEN and CDR2 SYDVKM. Trimming stripped 5 bases from V and 2 bases from J, with 13 bases between. There are 15 residues in the CDR3. CDR3 bases: TGTGCCAGCAGTCCCGAGGGAAGGGGCAATCAGCCCCAGCATTTT. This encodes CASSPEGRGNQPQHF.

The genes are TRBV6-1 and TRBJ2-7; 7 nucleotides align to TRBD1. The germline V gene encodes CDR1 MNHNS and CDR2 SASEGT. The ends lost 3 bases at V and 1 base at J; junction bases unmatched: 6. The CDR3 consists of 15 residues. The CDR3 loop reads CASSDRGPYSYEQYF. The CDR3 region has the DNA TGTGCCAGCAGTGATAGGGGGCCATATTCCTACGAGCAGTACTTC.

V is TRBV19 and J is TRBJ1-1; TRBD1 might be the D (5 bases). The CDR3 loop spans 15 amino acids. Trimming removed 3 bases from V and 3 bases from J, with 14 bases in between. Germline V gene lookup returns CDR1 LNHDA and CDR2 SQIVND (reference sequence). The CDR3, as DNA: TGTGCCAGTAGTATTATAGGGGCCCGGGACACTGAAGCTTTCTTT. Protein sequence: CASSIIGARDTEAFF.

This rearrangement joins TRBV6-5 to TRBJ2-7, with D hard to call. V was pared by 5 bases and J by 3 bases, with 17 bases between. The CDR3 is 15 amino acids. Per the germline V gene, CDR1 is MNHEY and CDR2 is SVGAGI. As DNA, the CDR3 is TGTGCCAGCAGTCCAGGTTTTTCCAGAATCTACGAGCAGTACTTC. Its translation is CASSPGFSRIYEQYF.

The rearrangement joins TRBV6-5 to TRBJ2-7, with TRBD1 matching over 9 bases. The J segment lost 11 bases and the V segment lost 0 bases, leaving 14 bases of the junction unmatched. Germline assignment: CDR1 MNHEY and CDR2 SVGAGI. The CDR3 is made up of 16 amino acids. The CDR3 reads CASSYSSIMGQGAKYF. The CDR3 nucleotides are TGTGCCAGCAGTTACTCGAGTATTATGGGACAGGGTGCCAAGTACTTC.

The rearrangement uses TRBV29-1 and TRBJ1-1; the match to TRBD1 covers 7 bases. The V gene end was trimmed by 6 bases and the J gene end by 6 bases; junction bases not matched to a gene: 16. CDR1 is SQVTM and CDR2 is ANQGSEA in the germline V gene. CDR3 length: 15 amino acids. CDR3 nucleotides: TGCAGCGTGGAAAAGGGGGCCGCGGGGTTCGCTGAAGCTTTCTTT. Amino acid sequence: CSVEKGAAGFAEAFF.

The gene calls are TRBV5-5 and TRBJ1-2; perhaps TRBD1 as D (6 bases). There are 12 residues in the CDR3. CDR1 SGHKS and CDR2 YYEKEE come from the germline V gene (reference sequence). V lost 2 bases to trimming and J lost 6 bases, with 8 bases between them. The CDR3 DNA reads as TGTGCCAGCAGCTTTAACAGGGATGGCTACACCTTC. Protein product: CASSFNRDGYTF.

This sequence joins TRBV28 and TRBJ2-2; D not resolved. V shed 5 bases and J shed 4 bases, with 14 bases lying between them. CDR3 length: 15 residues. The germline CDR1 and CDR2 sequences are MDHEN and SYDVKM. CDR3 coding DNA: TGTGCCAGCAGTGAGGAATGGCGAAGCACCGGGGAGCTGTTTTTT. It yields the protein CASSEEWRSTGELFF.